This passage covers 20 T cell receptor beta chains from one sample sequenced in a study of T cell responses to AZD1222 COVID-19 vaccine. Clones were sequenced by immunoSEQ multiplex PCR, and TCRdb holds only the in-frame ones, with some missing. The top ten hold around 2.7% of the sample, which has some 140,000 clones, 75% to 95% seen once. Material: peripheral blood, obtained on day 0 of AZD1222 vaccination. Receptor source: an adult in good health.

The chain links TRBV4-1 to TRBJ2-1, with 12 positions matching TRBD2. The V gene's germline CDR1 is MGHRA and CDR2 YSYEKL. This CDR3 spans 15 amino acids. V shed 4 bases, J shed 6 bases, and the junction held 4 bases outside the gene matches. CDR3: CASSRLAGGLNEQFF. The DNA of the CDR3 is TGCGCCAGCAGCCGGCTAGCGGGAGGGCTCAATGAGCAGTTCTTC.

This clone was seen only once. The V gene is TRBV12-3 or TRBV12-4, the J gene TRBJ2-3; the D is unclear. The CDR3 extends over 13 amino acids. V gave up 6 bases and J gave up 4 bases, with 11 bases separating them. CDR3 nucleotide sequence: TGTGCCAGCAGCTCCCGAGGAGCAGATACGCAGTATTTT. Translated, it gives CASSSRGADTQYF.

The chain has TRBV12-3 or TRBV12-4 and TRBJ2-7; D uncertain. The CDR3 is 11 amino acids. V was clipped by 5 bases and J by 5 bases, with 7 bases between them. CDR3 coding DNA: TGTGCCAGCAGTCGACGGGACGAGCAGTACTTC. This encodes CASSRRDEQYF.

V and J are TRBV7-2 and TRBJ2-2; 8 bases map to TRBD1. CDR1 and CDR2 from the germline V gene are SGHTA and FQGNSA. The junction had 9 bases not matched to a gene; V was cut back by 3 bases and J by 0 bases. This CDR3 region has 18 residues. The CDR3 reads CASSFGQGGRANTGELFF. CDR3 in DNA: TGTGCCAGCAGCTTCGGACAGGGAGGTAGAGCGAACACCGGGGAGCTGTTTTTT.

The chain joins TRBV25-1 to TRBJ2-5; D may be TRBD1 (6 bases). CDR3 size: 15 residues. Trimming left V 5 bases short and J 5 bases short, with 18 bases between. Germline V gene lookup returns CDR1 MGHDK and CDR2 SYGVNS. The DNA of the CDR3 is TGTGCCAGCAGTTGGTACAGGGTGAGAGGTGAGACCCAGTACTTC. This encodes CASSWYRVRGETQYF.

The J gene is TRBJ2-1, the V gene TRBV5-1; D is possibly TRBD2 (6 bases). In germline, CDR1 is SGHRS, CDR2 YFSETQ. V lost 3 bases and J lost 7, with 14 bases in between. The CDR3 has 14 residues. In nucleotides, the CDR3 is TGCGCCAGCAGCTCGAATGGGGGGAGGAATGAGCAGTTCTTC. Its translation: CASSSNGGRNEQFF.

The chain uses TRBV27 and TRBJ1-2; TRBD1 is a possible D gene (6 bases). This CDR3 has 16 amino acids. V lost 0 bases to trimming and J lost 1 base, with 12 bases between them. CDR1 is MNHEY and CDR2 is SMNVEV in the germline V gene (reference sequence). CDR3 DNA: TGTGCCAGCAGTTTATCGCTGGGGGCTTATAACTATGGCTACACCTTC. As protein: CASSLSLGAYNYGYTF.

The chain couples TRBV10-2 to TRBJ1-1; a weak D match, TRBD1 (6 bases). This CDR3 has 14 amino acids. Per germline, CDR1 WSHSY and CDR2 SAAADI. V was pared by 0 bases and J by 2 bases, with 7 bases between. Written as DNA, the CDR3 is TGCGCCAGCAGTGAGTCGGACAGCAACACTGAAGCTTTCTTT. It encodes CASSESDSNTEAFF.

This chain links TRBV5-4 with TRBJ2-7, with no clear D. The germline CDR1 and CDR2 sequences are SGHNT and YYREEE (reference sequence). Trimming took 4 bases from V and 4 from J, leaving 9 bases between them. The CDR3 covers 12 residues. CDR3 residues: CASSPDGYEQYF. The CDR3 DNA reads TGTGCCAGCAGCCCGGACGGGTACGAGCAGTACTTC. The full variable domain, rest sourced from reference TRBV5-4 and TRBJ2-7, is ETGVTQSPTHLIKTRGQQVTLRCSSQSGHNTVSWYQQALGQGPQFIFQYYREEENGRGNFPPRFSGLQFPNYSSELNVNALELDDSALYLCASSPDGYEQYFGPGTRLTVT.

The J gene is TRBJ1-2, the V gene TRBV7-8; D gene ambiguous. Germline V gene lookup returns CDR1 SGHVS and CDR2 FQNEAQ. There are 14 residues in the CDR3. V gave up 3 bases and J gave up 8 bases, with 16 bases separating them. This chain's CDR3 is CASSFQDHPIGYTF. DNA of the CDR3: TGTGCCAGCAGCTTCCAGGATCACCCCATCGGCTACACCTTC.

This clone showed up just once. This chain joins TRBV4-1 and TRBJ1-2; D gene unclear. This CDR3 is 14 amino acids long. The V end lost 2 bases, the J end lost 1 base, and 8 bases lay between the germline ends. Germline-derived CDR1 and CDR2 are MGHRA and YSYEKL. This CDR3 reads CASSQRADNYGYTF. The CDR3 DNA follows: TGCGCCAGCAGCCAACGGGCGGATAACTATGGCTACACCTTC.

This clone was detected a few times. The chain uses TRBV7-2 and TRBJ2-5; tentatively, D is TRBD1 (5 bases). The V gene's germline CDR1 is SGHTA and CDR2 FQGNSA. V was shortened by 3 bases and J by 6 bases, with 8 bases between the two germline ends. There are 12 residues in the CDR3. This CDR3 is CASSFRVQTQYF. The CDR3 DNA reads TGTGCCAGCAGCTTCAGGGTACAGACCCAGTACTTC. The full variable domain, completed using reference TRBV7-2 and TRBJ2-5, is GAGVSQSPSNKVTEKGKDVELRCDPISGHTALYWYRQSLGQGLEFLIYFQGNSAPDKSGLPSDRFSAERTGGSVSTLTIQRTQQEDSAVYLCASSFRVQTQYFGPGTRLLVL.

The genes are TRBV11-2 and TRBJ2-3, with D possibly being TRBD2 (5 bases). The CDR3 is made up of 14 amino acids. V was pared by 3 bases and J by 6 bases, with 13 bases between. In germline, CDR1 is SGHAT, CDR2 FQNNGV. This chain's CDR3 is CASSFLRTRDTQYF. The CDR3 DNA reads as TGTGCCAGCAGCTTCCTTCGTACTAGGGATACGCAGTATTTT.

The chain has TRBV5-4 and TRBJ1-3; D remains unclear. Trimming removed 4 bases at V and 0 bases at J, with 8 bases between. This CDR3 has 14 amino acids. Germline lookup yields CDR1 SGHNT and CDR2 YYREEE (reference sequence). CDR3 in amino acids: CASSRSNSGNTIYF. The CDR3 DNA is TGTGCCAGCAGCCGATCTAACTCTGGAAACACCATATATTTT.

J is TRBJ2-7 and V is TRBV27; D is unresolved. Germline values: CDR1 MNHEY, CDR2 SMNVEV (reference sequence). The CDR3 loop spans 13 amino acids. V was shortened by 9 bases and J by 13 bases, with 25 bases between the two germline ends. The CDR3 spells CASHLESAVQDYF. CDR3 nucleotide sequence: TGTGCCAGTCATTTGGAGTCGGCGGTGCAGGATTACTTC.

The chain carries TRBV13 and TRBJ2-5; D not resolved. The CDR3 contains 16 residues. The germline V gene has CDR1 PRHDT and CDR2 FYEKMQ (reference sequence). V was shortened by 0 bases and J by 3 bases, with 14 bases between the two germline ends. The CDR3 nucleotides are TGTGCCAGCAGCTTAGGCCTTGAGCGTCCTAAAGAGACCCAGTACTTC. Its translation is CASSLGLERPKETQYF.

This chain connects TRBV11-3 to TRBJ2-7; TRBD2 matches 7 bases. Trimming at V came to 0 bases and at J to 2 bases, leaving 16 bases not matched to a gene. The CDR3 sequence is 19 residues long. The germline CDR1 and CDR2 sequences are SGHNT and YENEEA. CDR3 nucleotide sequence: TGTGCCAGCAGCTTAGATCGATATCTAGCGGAGTATAGGACCTACGAGCAGTACTTC. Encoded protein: CASSLDRYLAEYRTYEQYF. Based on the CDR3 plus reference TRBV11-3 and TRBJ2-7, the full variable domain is EAGVVQSPRYKIIEKKQPVAFWCNPISGHNTLYWYLQNLGQGPELLIRYENEEAVDDSQLPKDRFSAERLKGVDSTLKIQPAELGDSAVYLCASSLDRYLAEYRTYEQYFGPGTRLTVT.

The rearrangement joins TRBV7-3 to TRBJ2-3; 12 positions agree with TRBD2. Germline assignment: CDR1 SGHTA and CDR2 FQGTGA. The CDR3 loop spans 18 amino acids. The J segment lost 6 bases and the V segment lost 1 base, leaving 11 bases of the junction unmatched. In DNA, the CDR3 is TGTGCCAGCAGCTTAAAAGTCCGGACTAGCGGGATGAGGGATACGCAGTATTTT. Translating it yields CASSLKVRTSGMRDTQYF.

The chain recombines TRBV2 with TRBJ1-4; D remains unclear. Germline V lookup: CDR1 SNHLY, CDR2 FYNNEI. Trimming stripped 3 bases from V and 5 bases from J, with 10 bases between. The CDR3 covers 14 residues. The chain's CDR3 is CASSDRTVNEKLFF. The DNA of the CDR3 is TGTGCCAGCAGTGACCGGACCGTGAATGAAAAACTGTTTTTT.

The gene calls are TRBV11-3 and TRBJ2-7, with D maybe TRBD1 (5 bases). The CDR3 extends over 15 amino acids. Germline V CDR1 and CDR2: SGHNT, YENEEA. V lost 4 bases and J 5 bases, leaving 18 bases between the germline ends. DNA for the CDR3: TGTGCCAGCAGCTCCACCGATTGGGGCATACACGAGCAGTACTTC. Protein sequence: CASSSTDWGIHEQYF.